This T cell receptor beta chain was observed in a study of blood T cell repertoires in COVID-19. The CDR3 consists of 14 residues. The germline gives CDR1 ENHRY, CDR2 SYGVKD. The V end lost 10 bases, the J end lost 0 bases, and 13 bases lay between the germline ends. Repertoires were generated with immunoSEQ multiplex PCR, while TCRdb's copy carries only in-frame clones and drops some. The sample carries some 150,000 clones, about 90% recorded once. Sequencing was performed on PBMCs or T cells enriched from blood (not recorded which). This sequence originates from a human donor with acute COVID-19. The donor label of this sample is uncertain. This chain links TRBV10-3 with TRBJ2-1; D is perhaps TRBD2 (5 bases). The CDR3 sequence: CATMQAVSYNEQFF. In DNA, the CDR3 is TGTGCCACCATGCAAGCGGTCTCCTACAATGAGCAGTTCTTC.